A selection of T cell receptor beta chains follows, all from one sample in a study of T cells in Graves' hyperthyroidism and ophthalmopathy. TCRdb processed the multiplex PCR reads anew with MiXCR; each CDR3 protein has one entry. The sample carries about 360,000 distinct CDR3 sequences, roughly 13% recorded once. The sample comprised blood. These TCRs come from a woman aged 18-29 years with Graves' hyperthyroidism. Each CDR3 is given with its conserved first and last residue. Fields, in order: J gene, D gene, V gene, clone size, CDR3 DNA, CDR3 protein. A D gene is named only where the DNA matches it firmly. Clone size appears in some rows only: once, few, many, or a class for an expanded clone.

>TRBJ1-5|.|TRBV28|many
TGTGCCAGCAGTTTATGGCCGGGGATCGACAATCAGCCCCAGCATTTT
CASSLWPGIDNQPQHF
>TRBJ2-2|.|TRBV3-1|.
TGTGCCAGCAGGGGTAGTGGTTTTGGGGAACTGTTTTTT
CASRGSGFGELFF
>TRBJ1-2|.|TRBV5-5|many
TGTGCCAGCAGCCCCCGTGGCAGGGAGAACTATGGCTACACCTTC
CASSPRGRENYGYTF
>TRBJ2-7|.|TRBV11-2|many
TGTGCCAGCAGCTTAGGCTTAGGGTCCGAGCAGTACTTC
CASSLGLGSEQYF
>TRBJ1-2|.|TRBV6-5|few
TGTGCCAGCAGTTACGGGGCTCCCTATGGCTACACCTTC
CASSYGAPYGYTF
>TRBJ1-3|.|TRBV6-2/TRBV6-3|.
TGTGCCAGCTTTACCAGCGAGGCTTCAGGAAACACCATATATTTT
CASFTSEASGNTIYF
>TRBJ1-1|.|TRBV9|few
TGTGCCAGCAGCGTAGAGTGGCTCGGGGAAGCTTTCTTT
CASSVEWLGEAFF
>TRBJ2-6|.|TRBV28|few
TGTGCCAGCAGTTTATGGTCCTCTGGGGCCAACGTCCTGACTTTC
CASSLWSSGANVLTF
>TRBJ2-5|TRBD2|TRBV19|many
TGTGCCAGTAGTATAGAGGACGGGAGGCGAGAGACCCAGTACTTC
CASSIEDGRRETQYF
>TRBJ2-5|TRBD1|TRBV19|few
TGTGCCAGTAGTATCGGACAGGGTGCAGAGACCCAGTACTTC
CASSIGQGAETQYF
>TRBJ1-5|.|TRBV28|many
TGTGCCAGCAGTTGGCCAGGGGTACGTGGTCAGCCCCAGCATTTT
CASSWPGVRGQPQHF
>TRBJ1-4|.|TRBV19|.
TGTGCCAGTAACGACCAGGGGTACGAAAAACTGTTTTTT
CASNDQGYEKLFF
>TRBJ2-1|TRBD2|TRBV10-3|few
TGTGCCATCAGTATGGGGGGAGCGGGAAATAATGAGCAGTTCTTC
CAISMGGAGNNEQFF
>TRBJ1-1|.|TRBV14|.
TGTGCCAGCAGCCCTCGGTTCCGGAACACTGAAGCTTTCTTT
CASSPRFRNTEAFF
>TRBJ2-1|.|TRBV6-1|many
TGTGCCAGCACGGTGTACAATGAGCAGTTCTTC
CASTVYNEQFF
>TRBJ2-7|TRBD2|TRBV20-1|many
TGCAGTGCCAGCTCCAACCGACTAGCGGGAGACGAGCAGTACTTC
CSASSNRLAGDEQYF
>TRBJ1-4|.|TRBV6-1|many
TGTGCCAGCAGTGAAGCCGGACATGAAAAACTGTTTTTT
CASSEAGHEKLFF
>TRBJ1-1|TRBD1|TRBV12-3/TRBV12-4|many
TGTGCCAGCACACAAAGGGGGCTGGGTACTGAAGCTTTCTTT
CASTQRGLGTEAFF
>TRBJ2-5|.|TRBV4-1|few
TGCGCCAGCAGCCTCGGACAGACCCTACAAGAGACCCAGTACTTC
CASSLGQTLQETQYF
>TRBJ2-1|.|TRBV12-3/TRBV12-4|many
TGTGCCAGCAGTTCGACTTACAATGAGCAGTTCTTC
CASSSTYNEQFF
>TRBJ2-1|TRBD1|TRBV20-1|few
TGCAGTGCTAGAGACTCCAGGGGGCCAGACAATGAGCAGTTCTTC
CSARDSRGPDNEQFF
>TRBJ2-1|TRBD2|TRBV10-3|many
TGTGCCAGTCTAGCGGGAGTAAACAATGAGCAGTTCTTC
CASLAGVNNEQFF